This is a list of T cell receptor beta chains from one sample in a study of T cells in Graves' hyperthyroidism and ophthalmopathy. A single record per CDR3 protein comes from TCRdb applying MiXCR to the multiplex PCR reads. Here the sample spans roughly 250,000 distinct CDR3 sequences, approximately 21% being singletons. The sample comprised blood. These receptor sequences come from a young man with Graves' ophthalmopathy. The CDR3 runs from the conserved cysteine through the conserved F or W. A D gene is named only where the DNA matches it firmly. Only some rows state a clone size, as once, few, many or a class for expanded clones.

d_gene,abundance,j_gene,v_gene,CDR3nt,CDR3aa
TRBD2,NA,TRBJ2-5,TRBV18,TGTGCCAGCTCACAGAACAGCGGGAGTCACGAGACCCAGTACTTC,CASSQNSGSHETQYF
TRBD1,NA,TRBJ1-4,TRBV20-1,TGCAGTGCTCTGGACAGGGGTAATGAAAAACTGTTTTTT,CSALDRGNEKLFF
NA,NA,TRBJ2-2,TRBV5-1,TGCGCCAGCAGTTACCGCTCCTTGGACGGATACACCGGGGAGCTGTTTTTT,CASSYRSLDGYTGELFF
NA,few,TRBJ1-1,TRBV10-3,TGTGCCATCAGTGACAGGTACACTGAAGCTTTCTTT,CAISDRYTEAFF
TRBD2,many,TRBJ2-5,TRBV10-3,TGTGCCATCAGAACCAGCGCGGGAGGCGGGGAGACCCAGTACTTC,CAIRTSAGGGETQYF
NA,few,TRBJ2-3,TRBV28,TGTGCCAGCAGTTCCCGGTTAGGGACTTACACAGATACGCAGTATTTT,CASSSRLGTYTDTQYF
TRBD1,many,TRBJ1-2,TRBV27,TGTGCCAGCAGTTCGCTACAGGGGGGCTATGGCTACACCTTC,CASSSLQGGYGYTF
NA,many,TRBJ2-5,TRBV12-3/TRBV12-4,TGTGCCAGCAGTTTAGCACTAGTGGAGACCCAGTACTTC,CASSLALVETQYF
NA,NA,TRBJ2-1,TRBV3-1,TGTGCCAGCAGCCAAGTCCCGTTGATCTCCTACAATGAGCAGTTCTTC,CASSQVPLISYNEQFF
NA,many,TRBJ1-5,TRBV28,TGTGCCAGCACGCCCCTCGTCTGGGGCAATCAGCCCCAGCATTTT,CASTPLVWGNQPQHF
NA,NA,TRBJ1-5,TRBV10-1,TGCGCCAGCACTCCGGGATGGCAGCGGGGAAGCAGCAATCAGCCCCAGCATTTT,CASTPGWQRGSSNQPQHF
NA,few,TRBJ1-2,TRBV9,TGTGCCAGCAGCGCTCGTCATCGCCAGGATGGCTACACCTTC,CASSARHRQDGYTF
NA,NA,TRBJ1-4,TRBV28,TGTGCCAGCAGTTTATCTGCCCCGGCTCCCAAAAATGAAAAACTGTTTTTT,CASSLSAPAPKNEKLFF
NA,many,TRBJ1-1,TRBV28,TGTGCCAGCAGTTTGGAGGCCAGGAACACTGAAGCTTTCTTT,CASSLEARNTEAFF
TRBD1,NA,TRBJ1-2,TRBV20-1,TGCAGTGCTCCGGACAGGTTCTATGGCTACACCTTC,CSAPDRFYGYTF
NA,few,TRBJ2-6,TRBV24-1,TGTGCCACCGGAACTGGGGCCAACGTCCTGACTTTC,CATGTGANVLTF
NA,NA,TRBJ1-2,TRBV12-3/TRBV12-4,TGTGCCAGCAGTTTGACAGTACTCTATGGCTACACCTTC,CASSLTVLYGYTF
NA,NA,TRBJ1-1,TRBV7-9,TGTGCCAGCAGCTCAGGGACCACTCTCACTGAAGCTTTCTTT,CASSSGTTLTEAFF
NA,NA,TRBJ2-7,TRBV5-1,TGCGCCAGCAGCTTGGGGACTGGGAGCTCCTACGAGCAGTACTTC,CASSLGTGSSYEQYF
NA,many,TRBJ1-4,TRBV11-2,TGTGCCAGCAGCACCCGGTCCGCGGCTGATGAAAAACTGTTTTTT,CASSTRSAADEKLFF
NA,NA,TRBJ1-6,TRBV19,TGTGCCAGTTCCCCGGGACGGAACTATAATTCACCCCTCCACTTT,CASSPGRNYNSPLHF
NA,many,TRBJ1-1,TRBV6-1,TGTGCCAGCAGCGTAGGGGACTTGATTGAAGCTTTCTTT,CASSVGDLIEAFF
TRBD2,few,TRBJ2-1,TRBV19,TGTGCCAGTAGTATCCCCGGGACTAGTTCAATTGAGCAGTTCTTC,CASSIPGTSSIEQFF
NA,many,TRBJ1-1,TRBV19,TGTGCCAGTAGTATTGGAGGGTTTGGGGACACTGAAGCTTTCTTT,CASSIGGFGDTEAFF
NA,many,TRBJ2-7,TRBV30,TGTGCCTGGAGTTCAGGGGTGTCCTACGAGCAGTACTTC,CAWSSGVSYEQYF
NA,few,TRBJ2-1,TRBV11-3,TGTGCCAGCAGCTTAGAGGGGCGCGATGAGCAGTTCTTC,CASSLEGRDEQFF
TRBD2,NA,TRBJ2-1,TRBV5-1,TGCGCCAGCAGCTTGGGGCTAGCGGAAAGCTCCTACAATGAGCAGTTCTTC,CASSLGLAESSYNEQFF
NA,few,TRBJ2-1,TRBV11-3,TGTGCCAGCAGCCTTGGGTTCGACAATGAGCAGTTCTTC,CASSLGFDNEQFF
TRBD1,many,TRBJ1-1,TRBV18,TGTGCCAGCTCAGGGACAGAAAACACTGAAGCTTTCTTT,CASSGTENTEAFF
TRBD2,NA,TRBJ2-1,TRBV28,TGTGCCAGCAGCCTATTGGGGGGGGTGTACGATGAGCAGTTCTTC,CASSLLGGVYDEQFF
TRBD1,NA,TRBJ2-1,TRBV6-1,TGTGCCAGCCTGGGGACAGGGCATAACAATGAGCAGTTCTTC,CASLGTGHNNEQFF
NA,few,TRBJ2-2,TRBV11-3,TGTGCCAGCAAGTTGATAAACACCGGGGAGCTGTTTTTT,CASKLINTGELFF
NA,NA,TRBJ1-5,TRBV12-3/TRBV12-4,TGTGCCAGCAGTACACAAAATAGCAATCAGCCCCAGCATTTT,CASSTQNSNQPQHF
NA,few,TRBJ2-7,TRBV30,TGTGCCTGGAGAAAGGACCTCCGCAACGAGCAGTACTTC,CAWRKDLRNEQYF
NA,many,TRBJ1-2,TRBV7-8,TGTGCCAGCAGCCGCCGGGACACTCCGGGCGGCTACACCTTC,CASSRRDTPGGYTF
TRBD2,NA,TRBJ2-2,TRBV3-1,TGTGCCAGCAGTTTTAGCGGGAGCTTGCTGTTTTTT,CASSFSGSLLFF
TRBD2,NA,TRBJ2-7,TRBV4-1,TGTGCCAGCAGCCGCTTACTAGCGGGAGGGACCTACGAGCAGTACTTC,CASSRLLAGGTYEQYF
NA,NA,TRBJ2-3,TRBV28,TGTGCCAGCAGTCGGGACCTACAGGCGAGGATCACAGATACGCAGTATTTT,CASSRDLQARITDTQYF
TRBD2,many,TRBJ2-3,TRBV11-3,TGTGCCAGCAGCTTAAATTGGGTCGCGGGAGGCACAGATACGCAGTATTTT,CASSLNWVAGGTDTQYF
NA,few,TRBJ1-2,TRBV13,TGTGCCAGCAGCTTGGGACATCGGACCATCTATGGCTACACCTTC,CASSLGHRTIYGYTF
NA,few,TRBJ1-1,TRBV27,TGTGCCAGCAGTTTAATCAGTATCATGAACACTGAAGCTTTCTTT,CASSLISIMNTEAFF
NA,NA,TRBJ2-7,TRBV6-2/TRBV6-3,TGTGCCAGCAGTTACTTGGGGGGCGAGCAGTACTTC,CASSYLGGEQYF
NA,NA,TRBJ2-1,TRBV30,TGTGCCTGGATCGGTACCTACAATGAGCAGTTCTTC,CAWIGTYNEQFF
TRBD2,NA,TRBJ2-7,TRBV5-4,TGTGCCAGCAGCCGGATTGCCGCGGGAGTCGACGAGCAGTACTTC,CASSRIAAGVDEQYF
NA,many,TRBJ2-3,TRBV20-1,TGCAGTGCTACCCTCATGGATACGCAGTATTTT,CSATLMDTQYF